This T cell receptor beta chain was sequenced for a study of beta chain features in type 1 diabetes. The V gene's germline CDR1 is GTSNPN and CDR2 SVGIG (reference sequence). This CDR3 contains 14 residues. With 0 bases removed from V and 5 bases from J, the gap between germline ends came to 13 bases. Of the isolated RNA, all was reverse transcribed, and so the sequenced material was expressed TCRB transcripts. Assay used: immunoSEQ multiplex PCR; TCRdb lists only in-frame clones, some missing. The data contain fewer than 200,000 clones, around an eighth of them singletons. A few counts support this clone.

The rearrangement uses TRBV30 and TRBJ1-2, with unresolved D. The clonotype comes from a woman younger than 35 in good health. Sequenced sample: central memory CD4+ T cells from blood. The CDR3 region is CAWSVSGVVYGYTF. The DNA for the CDR3 is TGTGCCTGGAGTGTGTCCGGGGTCGTATATGGCTACACCTTC. The complete variable domain, with remaining parts taken from reference TRBV30 and TRBJ1-2, reads SQTIHQWPATLVQPVGSPLSLECTVEGTSNPNLYWYRQAAGRGLQLLFYSVGIGQISSEVPQNLSASRPQDRQFILSSKKLLLSDSGFYLCAWSVSGVVYGYTFGSGTRLTVV.